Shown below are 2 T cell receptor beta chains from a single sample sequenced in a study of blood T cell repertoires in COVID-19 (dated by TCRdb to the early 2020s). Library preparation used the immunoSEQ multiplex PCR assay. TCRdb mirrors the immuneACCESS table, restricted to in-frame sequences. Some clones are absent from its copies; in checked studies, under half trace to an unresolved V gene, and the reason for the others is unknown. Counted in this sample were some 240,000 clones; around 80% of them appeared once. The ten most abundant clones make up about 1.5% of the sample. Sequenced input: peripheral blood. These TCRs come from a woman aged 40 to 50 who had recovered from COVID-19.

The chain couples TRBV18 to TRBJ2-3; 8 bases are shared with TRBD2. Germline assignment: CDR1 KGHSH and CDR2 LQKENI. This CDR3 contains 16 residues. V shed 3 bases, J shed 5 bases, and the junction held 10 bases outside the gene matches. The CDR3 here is CASSPPPRGAVDTQYF. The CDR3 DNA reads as TGTGCCAGCTCACCCCCCCCGCGGGGGGCCGTAGATACGCAGTATTTT.

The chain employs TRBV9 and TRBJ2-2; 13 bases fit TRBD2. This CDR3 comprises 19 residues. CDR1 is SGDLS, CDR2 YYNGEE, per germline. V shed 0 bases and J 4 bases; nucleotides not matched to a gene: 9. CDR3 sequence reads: CASSVDTSGGAYTTGELFF. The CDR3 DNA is TGTGCCAGCAGCGTAGATACTAGCGGGGGGGCTTACACCACCGGGGAGCTGTTTTTT. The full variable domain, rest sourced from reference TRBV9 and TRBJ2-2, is DSGVTQTPKHLITATGQRVTLRCSPRSGDLSVYWYQQSLDQGLQFLIQYYNGEERAKGNILERFSAQQFPDLHSELNLSSLELGDSALYFCASSVDTSGGAYTTGELFFGEGSRLTVL.